Following are 8 T cell receptor beta chains from one sample sequenced in a study of molecular identifiers for immune sequencing clone quantification. TCRdb re-analysed the PCR reads in MiXCR, keeping a single row per CDR3 protein. The sample lists about half a million distinct CDR3 sequences, about a fifth occurring once. Sequencing used naive CD8+ T cells from blood, with Jurkat cell RNA spiked in. The subset here: FACS-sorted CD8+CD4-CCR7+CD45RA+ naive T cells. These receptors were collected from a human donor in good health. Some libraries in this study had Jurkat cell RNA spiked in.

V is TRBV27 and J is TRBJ2-6, with TRBD1 matching 7 bases. After removal of 7 bases from V and 4 bases from J, the junction contained 10 bases not matched to a gene. The CDR3 extends over 16 amino acids. Germline CDR1 reads MNHEY; CDR2 reads SMNVEV (reference sequence). The CDR3 bases are TGTGCCAGCACCCGACAGGGTCTGGCGGGGGCCAACGTCCTGACTTTC. It codes for CASTRQGLAGANVLTF.

This clonotype was seen ten or more times. The V call is TRBV7-9, the J call TRBJ1-1, with D maybe TRBD1 (5 bases). The CDR3 has 16 amino acids. V lost 5 bases, J lost 0 bases, and 16 bases lay in between. CDR1 SEHNR and CDR2 FQNEAQ come from the germline V gene (reference sequence). The CDR3 DNA sequence: TGTGCCAGCAGCGGGGCTATTGTGGAATTGAACACTGAAGCTTTCTTT. Amino acid sequence: CASSGAIVELNTEAFF.

Comment on this clonotype: A clone one base away is much larger, so this may be a read error. The CDR3 region has the DNA TGCGCCAGCAGCTTGACCCCGGGACTGGATACGCAGTATTTT. This encodes CASSLTPGLDTQYF. The chain uses TRBV5-1 and TRBJ2-3; maybe TRBD2 (6 bases). Germline loops: CDR1 SGHRS, CDR2 YFSETQ. V was cut by 1 base and J by 6 bases, with 12 bases left in between. This CDR3 comprises 14 residues.

This clonotype has more than one count but fewer than ten. V and J are TRBV27 and TRBJ2-3, with TRBD1 matching 7 bases. This CDR3 is built from 13 residues. From germline, CDR1 is MNHEY and CDR2 SMNVEV (reference sequence). The junction had 5 bases not matched to a gene; V was cut back by 10 bases and J by 1 base. CDR3 amino acids: CATRTGGTDTQYF. In DNA, the CDR3 is TGTGCCACCAGGACAGGCGGCACAGATACGCAGTATTTT.

This chain joins TRBV19 and TRBJ2-7; 10 nucleotides match TRBD1. V was clipped by 4 bases and J by 3 bases; unmatched bases: 6. The germline V gene encodes CDR1 LNHDA and CDR2 SQIVND (reference sequence). There are 15 residues in the CDR3. CDR3 DNA: TGTGCCAGTAGTACCGGGACAGGGGCGGTCTACGAGCAGTACTTC. Translation gives CASSTGTGAVYEQYF. Complete variable domain (other parts from reference TRBV19 and TRBJ2-7): DGGITQSPKYLFRKEGQNVTLSCEQNLNHDAMYWYRQDPGQGLRLIYYSQIVNDFQKGDIAEGYSVSREKKESFPLTVTSAQKNPTAFYLCASSTGTGAVYEQYFGPGTRLTVT.

The chain recombines TRBV12-3 or TRBV12-4 with TRBJ2-1; possibly TRBD1 or TRBD2 for D (5 bases each). The germline V and J ends were trimmed by 6 bases and 8 bases, with 17 bases remaining between them. This CDR3 has 14 amino acids. CDR3 DNA: TGTGCCAGCAGCTCCGAGGGGTGGGGGTATGAGCAGTTCTTC. Translating gives CASSSEGWGYEQFF.

This clonotype was counted a few times. The J gene is TRBJ1-2, the V gene TRBV5-5; D remains ambiguous. V was cut by 0 bases and J by 0 bases, with 6 bases left in between. The CDR3 spans 14 residues. In germline, CDR1 is SGHKS, CDR2 YYEKEE (reference sequence). The CDR3 coding sequence is TGTGCCAGCAGCTTGGCAGCCGCTAACTATGGCTACACCTTC. It yields the protein CASSLAAANYGYTF.

This chain connects TRBV28 to TRBJ1-5; TRBD1 is a possible D gene (6 bases). Trimming cost V 4 bases and J 0 bases, with 10 bases left between them. The CDR3 has 15 amino acids. Per the germline V gene, CDR1 is MDHEN and CDR2 is SYDVKM. CDR3 amino acids: CASSSRTVSNQPQHF. For the CDR3, the DNA is TGTGCCAGCAGTTCTCGGACAGTTAGCAATCAGCCCCAGCATTTT. The full variable domain, with the rest looked up from reference TRBV28 and TRBJ1-5, is DVKVTQSSRYLVKRTGEKVFLECVQDMDHENMFWYRQDPGLGLRLIYFSYDVKMKEKGDIPEGYSVSREKKERFSLILESASTNQTSMYLCASSSRTVSNQPQHFGDGTRLSIL.